A single sample is the source of the 17 T cell receptor beta chains below, sequenced in a study of technical replicates of blood from a handful of donors. Generated by immunoSEQ multiplex PCR, the TCRdb table keeps only in-frame clones and is missing some. Here the sample spans around 60,000 clones, about 92% being singletons. Specimen: PBMCs. The source is a human donor in good health. Some clones in this sample may be carry-over from other donors' samples.

The chain uses TRBV30 and TRBJ2-3; TRBD2 matches at 7 bases. V was clipped by 2 bases and J by 2 bases; unmatched bases: 7. The CDR3 contains 15 residues. The germline V gene has CDR1 GTSNPN and CDR2 SVGIG (reference sequence). CDR3 sequence: CAWSRLAWDTDTQYF. Written as DNA, the CDR3 is TGTGCCTGGAGTAGACTAGCTTGGGACACAGATACGCAGTATTTT. The full variable domain, in which reference TRBV30 and TRBJ2-3 provide the parts outside the CDR3, is SQTIHQWPATLVQPVGSPLSLECTVEGTSNPNLYWYRQAAGRGLQLLFYSVGIGQISSEVPQNLSASRPQDRQFILSSKKLLLSDSGFYLCAWSRLAWDTDTQYFGPGTRLTVL.

V gene TRBV27 combines with J gene TRBJ1-2; 7 bases agree with TRBD1. V shed 4 bases, J shed 2 bases, and the junction held 7 bases outside the gene matches. The CDR3 runs 15 residues. Per germline, CDR1 MNHEY and CDR2 SMNVEV (reference sequence). This chain's CDR3 is CASSSFGTDNYGYTF. CDR3 nucleotide sequence: TGTGCCAGCAGTTCCTTTGGGACAGACAACTATGGCTACACCTTC.

The V gene is TRBV7-6, the J gene TRBJ2-1, with 15 nucleotides matching TRBD2. This CDR3 is built from 16 residues. With 5 bases clipped from V and 15 bases from J, the junction kept 14 bases outside the gene matches. CDR1 and CDR2 from the germline V gene are SGHVS and FNYEAQ. The CDR3 protein is CASSPRTSGGAVGRFF. CDR3 DNA sequence: TGTGCCAGCAGCCCAAGGACTAGCGGGGGGGCCGTCGGGCGGTTCTTC.

V and J are TRBV7-2 and TRBJ2-7; D is possibly TRBD1 (6 bases). Germline CDR1 reads SGHTA; CDR2 reads FQGNSA. Trimming shortened V by 4 bases and J by 2 bases, and 15 bases separated the two germline ends. This CDR3 has 15 amino acids. The CDR3: CASSSKDRPPYEQYF. The CDR3 bases are TGTGCCAGCAGCTCTAAAGACAGGCCTCCCTACGAGCAGTACTTC.

The V and J genes are TRBV6-6 and TRBJ2-7; 9 nucleotides line up with TRBD2. J lost 4 bases, V lost 6 bases, and 10 bases had no gene match. CDR1 and CDR2 (germline): MNHNY, SVGAGI (reference sequence). The CDR3 loop spans 15 amino acids. CDR3 amino acids: CASRLVAGAVYEQYF. Here the CDR3 DNA reads TGTGCCAGCAGACTCGTAGCGGGAGCGGTTTACGAGCAGTACTTC.

The genes are TRBV7-2 and TRBJ1-5; D not resolved. Per the germline V gene, CDR1 is SGHTA and CDR2 is FQGNSA. Trimming removed 1 base from V and 4 bases from J, with 8 bases in between. The CDR3 contains 14 residues. CDR3 loop: CASSLGFPNQPQHF. CDR3 coding DNA: TGTGCCAGCAGCTTAGGTTTCCCAAATCAGCCCCAGCATTTT.

CDR3 amino acids: CASSLKHNTEAFF. In nucleotides, the CDR3 is TGTGCCAGCAGCTTAAAGCACAACACTGAAGCTTTCTTT. This rearrangement joins TRBV7-8 to TRBJ1-1; no definite D call. The length of the CDR3 is 13 residues. Germline loops: CDR1 SGHVS, CDR2 FQNEAQ. V was pared by 2 bases and J by 2 bases, with 6 bases between.

V gene TRBV7-9 combines with J gene TRBJ2-5, with D possibly TRBD1 on 6 matching bases. The CDR3 is 13 residues long. Deletions cut 1 base from V and 4 bases from J, with 7 bases between. CDR1 is SEHNR, CDR2 FQNEAQ, per germline (reference sequence). The CDR3 nucleotides are TGTGCCAGCAGCTTAGGCAGGGGAGAGACCCAGTACTTC. Its translation: CASSLGRGETQYF. Full variable domain (rest looked up from reference TRBV7-9 and TRBJ2-5): DTGVSQNPRHKITKRGQNVTFRCDPISEHNRLYWYRQTLGQGPEFLTYFQNEAQLEKSRLLSDRFSAERPKGSFSTLEIQRTEQGDSAMYLCASSLGRGETQYFGPGTRLLVL.

The chain joins TRBV13 to TRBJ1-2; 9 positions agree with TRBD1. Germline lookup yields CDR1 PRHDT and CDR2 FYEKMQ (reference sequence). This CDR3 comprises 15 residues. After removal of 4 bases from V and 8 bases from J, the junction contained 11 bases not matched to a gene. This CDR3 is CASSSRDRAIWGYTF. CDR3 nucleotides: TGTGCCAGCAGCTCCCGGGACAGGGCTATTTGGGGCTACACCTTC.

This chain connects TRBV30 to TRBJ1-2; weak D call: TRBD1 (6 bases). The germline gives CDR1 GTSNPN, CDR2 SVGIG (reference sequence). CDR3 size: 13 residues. Trimming took off 5 bases at V and 2 bases at J, with 12 bases between the two ends. The CDR3 coding sequence is TGTGCCTGGGGGACGGGGGGCAACTATGGCTACACCTTC. This translates into CAWGTGGNYGYTF. Looking up the rest from reference TRBV30 and TRBJ1-2 gives the full variable domain: SQTIHQWPATLVQPVGSPLSLECTVEGTSNPNLYWYRQAAGRGLQLLFYSVGIGQISSEVPQNLSASRPQDRQFILSSKKLLLSDSGFYLCAWGTGGNYGYTFGSGTRLTVV.

This clone appeared once. The DNA for the CDR3 is TGTGCCTGGAGTCCGGAGGGGTCGGTCCAATTTAACGTCCTGACTTTC. This translates into CAWSPEGSVQFNVLTF. The genes are TRBV30 and TRBJ2-6; perhaps TRBD2 as D (6 bases). Germline CDR1 reads GTSNPN; CDR2 reads SVGIG (reference sequence). This CDR3 is built from 16 residues. V lost 2 bases and J lost 10, with 21 bases in between.

CDR3 sequence (DNA): TGTGCCAGCAGTTTAATTGGGAGTGAGACCCAGTACTTC. This codes for CASSLIGSETQYF. The chain employs TRBV27 and TRBJ2-5, with a tentative D call TRBD2 (5 bases). This CDR3 comprises 13 residues. V was pared by 2 bases and J by 5 bases, with 9 bases between. Germline CDR1 and CDR2: MNHEY and SMNVEV (reference sequence).

The chain combines TRBV7-4 with TRBJ1-5, with D maybe TRBD1 (6 bases). The germline V gene has CDR1 SGHVT and CDR2 SQSDAQ. Trimming removed 5 bases from V and 6 bases from J, with 17 bases in between. This CDR3 has 15 amino acids. This CDR3 is CASSPPVQGFQPQHF. The CDR3 coding sequence is TGTGCCAGCAGCCCCCCCGTACAGGGTTTTCAGCCCCAGCATTTT.

The V and J genes are TRBV4-2 and TRBJ2-7; 7 nucleotides line up with TRBD2. CDR3 length: 16 residues. Germline-derived CDR1 and CDR2 are LGHNA and YNFKEQ. V lost 1 base to trimming and J lost 5 bases; unmatched junction nucleotides: 11. In nucleotides, the CDR3 is TGTGCCAGCAGCCAAGTATTCGGACTAGTATCCCACGAGCAGTACTTC. Amino acid sequence: CASSQVFGLVSHEQYF.

The chain joins TRBV19 to TRBJ2-3; 7 bases agree with TRBD1. The CDR3 sequence is 14 residues long. The germline V gene encodes CDR1 LNHDA and CDR2 SQIVND (reference sequence). After removal of 5 bases from V and 2 bases from J, the junction contained 4 bases not matched to a gene. CDR3 protein: CASSVQGTTDTQYF. Written as DNA, the CDR3 is TGTGCCAGTAGTGTACAGGGGACCACAGATACGCAGTATTTT.

The CDR3 nucleotides are TGTGCCAGTACCAGGCAGCCCGGTCAGCCCCAGCATTTT. The encoded protein is CASTRQPGQPQHF. The chain employs TRBV19 and TRBJ1-5; D is undetermined. Germline CDR1 reads LNHDA; CDR2 reads SQIVND (reference sequence). V was shortened by 7 bases and J by 6 bases, with 13 bases between the two germline ends. This CDR3 spans 13 amino acids. The full variable domain, rest sourced from reference TRBV19 and TRBJ1-5, is DGGITQSPKYLFRKEGQNVTLSCEQNLNHDAMYWYRQDPGQGLRLIYYSQIVNDFQKGDIAEGYSVSREKKESFPLTVTSAQKNPTAFYLCASTRQPGQPQHFGDGTRLSIL.

The genes are TRBV6-5 and TRBJ2-4; D unclear. Trimming removed 0 bases at V and 1 base at J, with 10 bases between. Germline V gives CDR1 MNHEY, CDR2 SVGAGI. This CDR3 has 16 residues. The CDR3 nucleotides are TGTGCCAGCAGTTACTCGCCGGGTTTTGCCAAAAACATTCAGTACTTC. It specifies CASSYSPGFAKNIQYF.